The source of this TCR beta chain is a study of blood T cell repertoires in COVID-19. Study overall: The United States, Italy and Spain provided the acute and convalescent COVID-19 samples. Sample material is recorded as cDNA or gDNA derived from T cells, B-cell-depleted T cells, or PBMCs.

Authors' methods: Counts of nucleated cells, estimated from reference gene primer amplification, were obtained. The repertoire was sequenced with immunoSEQ multiplex PCR; TCRdb's copy has only in-frame clones and lacks some. The V and J calls and clone size come from that table; D and trimming were worked out from the DNA. The data hold about 100,000 clones, with 88% observed a single time. Germline V gene data show CDR1 as LGHNA and CDR2 as YSLEER. Trimming left V 3 bases short and J 4 bases short, with 7 bases between. The CDR3 sequence is 13 residues long. Sequencing used peripheral blood. The receptor comes from a human donor in a cohort sampled during active COVID-19. V and J are TRBV4-3 and TRBJ1-5, with D perhaps TRBD1 (5 bases). CDR3 nucleotides: TGCGCCAGCAGCCAGTCAGGGAATCAGCCCCAGCATTTT. Translating it yields CASSQSGNQPQHF.